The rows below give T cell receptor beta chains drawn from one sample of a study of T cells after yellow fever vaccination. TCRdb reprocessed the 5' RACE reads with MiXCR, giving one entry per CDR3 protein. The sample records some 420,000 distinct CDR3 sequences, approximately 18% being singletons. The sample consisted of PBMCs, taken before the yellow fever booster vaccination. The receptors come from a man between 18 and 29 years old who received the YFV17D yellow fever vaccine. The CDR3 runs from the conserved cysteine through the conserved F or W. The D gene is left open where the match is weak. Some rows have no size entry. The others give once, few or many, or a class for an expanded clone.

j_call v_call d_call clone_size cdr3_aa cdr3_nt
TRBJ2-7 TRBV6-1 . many CASSPQGTEQYF TGTGCCAGCAGTCCACAGGGAACCGAGCAGTACTTC
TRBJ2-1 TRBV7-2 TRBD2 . CASSSTPGLVVSEQFF TGTGCCAGCAGCTCGACTCCGGGACTAGTGGTATCTGAGCAGTTCTTC
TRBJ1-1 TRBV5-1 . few CASSLAVATEAFF TGCGCCAGCAGCTTGGCAGTTGCGACTGAAGCTTTCTTT
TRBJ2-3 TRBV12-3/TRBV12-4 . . CASSFRETDTQYF TGTGCCAGCAGTTTCCGGGAGACAGATACGCAGTATTTT
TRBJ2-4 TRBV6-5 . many CASSSVGGGVDIQYF TGTGCCAGCAGCTCCGTCGGGGGCGGGGTTGACATTCAGTACTTC
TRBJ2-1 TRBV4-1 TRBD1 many CASSQTRNRGEGNEQFF TGCGCCAGCAGCCAAACGCGAAACAGGGGTGAGGGCAATGAGCAGTTCTTC
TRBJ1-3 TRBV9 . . CASSVSGSGNTIYF TGTGCCAGCAGCGTCTCCGGGTCTGGAAACACCATATATTTT
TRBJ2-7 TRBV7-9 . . CASSFYRVPYEQYF TGTGCCAGCAGCTTCTACAGGGTACCCTACGAGCAGTACTTC
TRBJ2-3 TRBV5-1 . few CASSPLDTTTDTQYF TGCGCCAGCAGCCCCCTGGACACGACCACAGATACGCAGTATTTT
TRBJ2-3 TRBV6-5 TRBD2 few CASSPSSGGITDTQYF TGTGCCAGCAGTCCCTCCAGCGGGGGGATAACGGATACGCAGTATTTT
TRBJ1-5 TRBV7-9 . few CASGRGGSNQPQHF TGTGCCAGCGGCCGAGGGGGTAGCAATCAGCCCCAGCATTTT
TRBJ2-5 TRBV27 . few CASSYDRAETQYF TGTGCCAGCAGTTACGACCGAGCTGAGACCCAGTACTTC
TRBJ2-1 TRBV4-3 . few CASSQEVPGADYNEQFF TGCGCCAGCAGCCAAGAGGTTCCGGGGGCGGACTACAATGAGCAGTTCTTC
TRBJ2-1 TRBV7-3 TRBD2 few CASSLNVAGGLEQFF TGTGCCAGCAGCTTAAACGTAGCGGGGGGGCTTGAGCAGTTCTTC
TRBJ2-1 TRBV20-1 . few CSAPIGRGGSYNEQFF TGCAGTGCTCCTATCGGAAGGGGGGGTTCCTACAATGAGCAGTTCTTC
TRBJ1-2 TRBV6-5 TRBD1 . CASRPRTGSIVYGYTF TGTGCCAGCAGACCCCGGACAGGTTCCATCGTCTATGGCTACACCTTC
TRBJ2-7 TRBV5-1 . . CASSPAPTGSRDEQYF TGCGCCAGCAGCCCCGCGCCGACAGGTTCCAGGGACGAGCAGTACTTC
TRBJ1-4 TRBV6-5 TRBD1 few CASSSHDRATPGELFF TGTGCCAGCAGTTCCCATGACAGGGCCACCCCTGGGGAACTGTTTTTT
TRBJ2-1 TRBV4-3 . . CASSQESVYNEQFF TGCGCCAGCAGCCAAGAATCAGTGTACAATGAGCAGTTCTTC
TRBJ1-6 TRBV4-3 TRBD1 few CASSQDRQGGSYNSPLHF TGCGCCAGCAGCCAAGATCGACAGGGGGGCTCCTATAATTCACCCCTCCACTTT
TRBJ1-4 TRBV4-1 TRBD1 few CASSTGQGLLFF TGCGCCAGCAGCACGGGACAGGGACTACTGTTTTTT
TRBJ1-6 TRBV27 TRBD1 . CASSLSGMTGRHSPLHF TGTGCCAGCAGTTTATCGGGGATGACAGGGAGACATTCACCCCTCCACTTT